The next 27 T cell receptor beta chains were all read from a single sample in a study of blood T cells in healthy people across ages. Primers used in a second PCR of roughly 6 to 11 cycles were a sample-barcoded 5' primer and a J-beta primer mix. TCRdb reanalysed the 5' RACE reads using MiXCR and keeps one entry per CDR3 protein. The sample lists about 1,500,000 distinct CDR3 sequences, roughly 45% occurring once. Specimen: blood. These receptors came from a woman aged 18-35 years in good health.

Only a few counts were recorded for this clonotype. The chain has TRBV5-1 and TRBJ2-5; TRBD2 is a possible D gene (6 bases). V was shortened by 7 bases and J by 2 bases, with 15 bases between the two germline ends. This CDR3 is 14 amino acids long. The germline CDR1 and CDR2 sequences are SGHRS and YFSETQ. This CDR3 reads CASGPTRIQETQYF. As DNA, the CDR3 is TGCGCCAGCGGTCCGACTAGGATTCAAGAGACCCAGTACTTC.

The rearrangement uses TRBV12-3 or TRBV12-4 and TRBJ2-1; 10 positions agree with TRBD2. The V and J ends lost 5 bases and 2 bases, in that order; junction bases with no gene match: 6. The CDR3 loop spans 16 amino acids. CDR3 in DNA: TGTGCCAGCAGTCCGACCAGCGGGGGGGCCTACAATGAGCAGTTCTTC. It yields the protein CASSPTSGGAYNEQFF.

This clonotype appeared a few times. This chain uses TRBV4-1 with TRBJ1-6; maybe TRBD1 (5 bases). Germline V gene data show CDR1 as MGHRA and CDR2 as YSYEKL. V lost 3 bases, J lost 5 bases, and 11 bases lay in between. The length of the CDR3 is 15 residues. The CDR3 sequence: CASSQGETDNSPLHF. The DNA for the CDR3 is TGCGCCAGCAGCCAGGGGGAGACAGATAATTCACCCCTCCACTTT.

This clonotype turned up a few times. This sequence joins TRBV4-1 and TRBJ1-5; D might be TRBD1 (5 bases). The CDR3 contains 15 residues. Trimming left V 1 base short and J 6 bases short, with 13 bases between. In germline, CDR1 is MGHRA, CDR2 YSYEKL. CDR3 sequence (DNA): TGCGCCAGCAGCCAAGTCTCGGGGGGGAGTCAGCCCCAGCATTTT. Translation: CASSQVSGGSQPQHF.

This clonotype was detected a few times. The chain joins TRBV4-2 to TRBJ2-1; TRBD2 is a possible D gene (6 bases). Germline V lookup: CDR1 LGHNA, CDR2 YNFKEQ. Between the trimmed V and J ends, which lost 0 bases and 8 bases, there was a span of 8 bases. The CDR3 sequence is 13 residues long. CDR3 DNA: TGTGCCAGCAGCCAAGATCGGGGGTATGAGCAGTTCTTC. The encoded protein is CASSQDRGYEQFF.

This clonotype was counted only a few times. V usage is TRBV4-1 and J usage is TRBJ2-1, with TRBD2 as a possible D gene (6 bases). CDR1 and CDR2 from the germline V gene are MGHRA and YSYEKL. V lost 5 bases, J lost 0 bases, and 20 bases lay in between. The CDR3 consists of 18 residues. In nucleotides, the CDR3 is TGCGCCAGCAGCGGGGACTGGCTGGGCCCTAGCTCCTACAATGAGCAGTTCTTC. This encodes CASSGDWLGPSSYNEQFF.

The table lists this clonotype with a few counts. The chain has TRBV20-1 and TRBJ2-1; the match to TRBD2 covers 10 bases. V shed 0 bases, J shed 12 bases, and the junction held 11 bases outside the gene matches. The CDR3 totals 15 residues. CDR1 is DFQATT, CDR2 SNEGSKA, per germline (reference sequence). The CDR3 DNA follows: TGCAGTGCTAGAGATGGAAGCGGGGGGGCCGGTGGGCAGTTCTTC. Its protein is CSARDGSGGAGGQFF.

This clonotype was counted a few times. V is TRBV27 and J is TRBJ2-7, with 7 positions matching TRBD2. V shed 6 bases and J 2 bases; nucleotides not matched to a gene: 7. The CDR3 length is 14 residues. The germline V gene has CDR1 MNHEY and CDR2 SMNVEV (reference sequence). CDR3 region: CASSIGLGAYEQYF. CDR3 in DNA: TGTGCCAGCAGCATAGGACTAGGAGCCTACGAGCAGTACTTC.

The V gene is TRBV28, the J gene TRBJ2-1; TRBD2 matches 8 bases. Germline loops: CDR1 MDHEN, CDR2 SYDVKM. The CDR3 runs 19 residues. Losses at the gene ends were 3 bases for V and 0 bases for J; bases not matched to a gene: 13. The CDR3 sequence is CASSFGLVAGIPSYNEQFF. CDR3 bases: TGTGCCAGCAGTTTCGGTTTGGTAGCGGGGATCCCCTCCTACAATGAGCAGTTCTTC.

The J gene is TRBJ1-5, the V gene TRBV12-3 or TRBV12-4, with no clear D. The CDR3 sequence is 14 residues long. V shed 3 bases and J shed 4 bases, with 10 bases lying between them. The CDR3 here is CASSFQTPNQPQHF. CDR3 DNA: TGTGCCAGCAGTTTCCAGACACCAAATCAGCCCCAGCATTTT.

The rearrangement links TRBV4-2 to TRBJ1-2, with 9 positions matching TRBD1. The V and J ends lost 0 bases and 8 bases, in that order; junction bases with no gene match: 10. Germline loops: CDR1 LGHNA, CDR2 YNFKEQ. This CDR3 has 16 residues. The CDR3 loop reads CASSQEVQDRGYGYTF. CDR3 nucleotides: TGTGCCAGCAGCCAAGAGGTTCAAGACAGGGGGTACGGCTACACCTTC.

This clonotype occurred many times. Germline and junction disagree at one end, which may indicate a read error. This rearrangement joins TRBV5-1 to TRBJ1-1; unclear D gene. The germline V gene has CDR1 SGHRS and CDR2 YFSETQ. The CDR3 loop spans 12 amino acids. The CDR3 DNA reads TGTGCCAGCAGTTGGGGGAACACTGAAGCTTTCTTT. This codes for CASSWGNTEAFF. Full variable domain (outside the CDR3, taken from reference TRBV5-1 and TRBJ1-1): KAGVTQTPRYLIKTRGQQVTLSCSPISGHRSVSWYQQTPGQGLQFLFEYFSETQRNKGNFPGRFSGRQFSNSRSEMNVSTLELGDSALYLCASSWGNTEAFFGQGTRLTVV.

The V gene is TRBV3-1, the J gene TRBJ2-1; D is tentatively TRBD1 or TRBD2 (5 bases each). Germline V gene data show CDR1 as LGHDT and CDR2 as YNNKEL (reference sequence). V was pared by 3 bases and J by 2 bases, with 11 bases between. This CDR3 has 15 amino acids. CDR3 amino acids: CASSHRDQPYNEQFF. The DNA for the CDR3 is TGTGCCAGCAGCCACCGGGACCAACCCTACAATGAGCAGTTCTTC.

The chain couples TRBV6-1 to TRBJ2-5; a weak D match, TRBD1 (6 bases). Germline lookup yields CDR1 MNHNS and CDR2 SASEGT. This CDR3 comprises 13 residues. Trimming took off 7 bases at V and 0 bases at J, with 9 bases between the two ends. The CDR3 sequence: CASTGQYQETQYF. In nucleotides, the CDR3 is TGTGCCAGCACCGGACAGTACCAAGAGACCCAGTACTTC.

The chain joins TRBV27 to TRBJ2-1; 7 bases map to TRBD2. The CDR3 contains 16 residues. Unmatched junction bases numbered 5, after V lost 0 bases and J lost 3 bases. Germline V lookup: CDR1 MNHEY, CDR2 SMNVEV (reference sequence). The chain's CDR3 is CASSLSVLASYNEQFF. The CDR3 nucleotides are TGTGCCAGCAGTTTATCGGTACTAGCGAGCTACAATGAGCAGTTCTTC.

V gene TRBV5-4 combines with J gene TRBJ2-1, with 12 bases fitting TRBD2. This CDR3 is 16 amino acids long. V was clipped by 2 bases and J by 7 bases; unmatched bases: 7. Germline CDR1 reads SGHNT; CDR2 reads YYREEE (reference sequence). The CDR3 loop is CASSFKTSGRSNEQFF. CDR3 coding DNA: TGTGCCAGCAGCTTTAAGACTAGCGGGAGAAGTAATGAGCAGTTCTTC.

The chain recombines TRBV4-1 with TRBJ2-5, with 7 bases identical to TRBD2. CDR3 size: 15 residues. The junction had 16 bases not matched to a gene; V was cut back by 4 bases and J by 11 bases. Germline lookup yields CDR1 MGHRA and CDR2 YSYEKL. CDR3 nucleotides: TGCGCCAGCAGCCCCAGATTCCCTAGCGGCGATGAGCAGTACTTC. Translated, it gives CASSPRFPSGDEQYF.

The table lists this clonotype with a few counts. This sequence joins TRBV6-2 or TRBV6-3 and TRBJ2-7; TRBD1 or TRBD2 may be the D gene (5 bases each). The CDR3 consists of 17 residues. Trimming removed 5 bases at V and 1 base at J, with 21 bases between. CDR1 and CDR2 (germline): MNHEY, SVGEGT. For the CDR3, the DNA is TGTGCCAGCAGTGCTTCGGGACGATGGAAAGCGTCCTACGAGCAGTACTTC. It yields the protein CASSASGRWKASYEQYF.

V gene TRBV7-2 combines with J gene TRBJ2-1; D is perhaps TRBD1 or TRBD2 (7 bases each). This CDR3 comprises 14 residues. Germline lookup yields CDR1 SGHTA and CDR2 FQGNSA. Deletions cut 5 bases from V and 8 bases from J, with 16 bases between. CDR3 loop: CASSPGGGRYEQFF. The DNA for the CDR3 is TGTGCCAGCAGCCCAGGGGGAGGGAGGTATGAGCAGTTCTTC.

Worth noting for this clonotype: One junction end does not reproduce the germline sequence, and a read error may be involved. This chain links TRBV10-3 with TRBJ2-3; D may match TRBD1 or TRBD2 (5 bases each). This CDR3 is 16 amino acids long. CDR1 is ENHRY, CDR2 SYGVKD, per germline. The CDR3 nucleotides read TGTGCCATCGGTGATCTTTGGGGGTCTAGCACAGATACGCAGTATTTT. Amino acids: CAIGDLWGSSTDTQYF.

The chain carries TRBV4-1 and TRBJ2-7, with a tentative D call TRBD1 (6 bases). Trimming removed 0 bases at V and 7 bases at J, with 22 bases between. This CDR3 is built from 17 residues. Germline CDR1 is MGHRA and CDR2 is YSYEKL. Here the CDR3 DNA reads TGCGCCAGCAGCCAAGATTCATATCCGGACAGCCCTCGTGAGCAGTACTTC. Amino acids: CASSQDSYPDSPREQYF.

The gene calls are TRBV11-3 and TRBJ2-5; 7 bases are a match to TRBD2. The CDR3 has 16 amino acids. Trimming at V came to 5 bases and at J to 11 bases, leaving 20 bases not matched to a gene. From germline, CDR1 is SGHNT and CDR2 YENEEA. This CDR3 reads CASSPREEGLGNEQYF. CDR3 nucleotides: TGTGCCAGCAGCCCACGGGAGGAGGGCCTGGGAAATGAGCAGTACTTC.

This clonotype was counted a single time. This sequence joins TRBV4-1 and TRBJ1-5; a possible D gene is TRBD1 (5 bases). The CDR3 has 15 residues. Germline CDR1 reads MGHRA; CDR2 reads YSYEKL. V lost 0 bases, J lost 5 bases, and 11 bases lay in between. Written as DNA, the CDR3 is TGCGCCAGCAGCCAAGATCTACAGGCTGATCAGCCCCAGCATTTT. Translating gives CASSQDLQADQPQHF.

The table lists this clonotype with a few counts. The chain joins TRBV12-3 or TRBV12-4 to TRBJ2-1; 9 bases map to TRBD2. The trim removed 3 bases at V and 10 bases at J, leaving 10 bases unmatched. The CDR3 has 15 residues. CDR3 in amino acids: CASSFGSGGSSEQFF. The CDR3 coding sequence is TGTGCCAGCAGTTTTGGTAGCGGGGGTTCTTCGGAGCAGTTCTTC.

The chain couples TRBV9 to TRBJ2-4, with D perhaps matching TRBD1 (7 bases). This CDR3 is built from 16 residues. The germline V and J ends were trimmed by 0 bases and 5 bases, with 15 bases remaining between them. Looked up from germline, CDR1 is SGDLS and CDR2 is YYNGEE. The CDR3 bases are TGTGCCAGCAGCGTAGCCGGGAGAGGGGGCGAAAACATTCAGTACTTC. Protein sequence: CASSVAGRGGENIQYF.

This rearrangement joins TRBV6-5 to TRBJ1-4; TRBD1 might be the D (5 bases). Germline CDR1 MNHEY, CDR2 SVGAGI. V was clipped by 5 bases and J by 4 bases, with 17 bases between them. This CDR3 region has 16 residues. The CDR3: CASSRPGYGGNEKLFF. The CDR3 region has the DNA TGTGCCAGCAGTCGCCCCGGATATGGGGGTAATGAAAAACTGTTTTTT.

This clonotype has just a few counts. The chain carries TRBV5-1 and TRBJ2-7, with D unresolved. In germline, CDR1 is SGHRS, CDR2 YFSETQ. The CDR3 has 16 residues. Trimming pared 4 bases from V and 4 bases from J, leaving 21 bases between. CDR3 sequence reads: CASSLWGVLETYEQYF. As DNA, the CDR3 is TGCGCCAGCAGCCTTTGGGGTGTGCTAGAGACGTACGAGCAGTACTTC.